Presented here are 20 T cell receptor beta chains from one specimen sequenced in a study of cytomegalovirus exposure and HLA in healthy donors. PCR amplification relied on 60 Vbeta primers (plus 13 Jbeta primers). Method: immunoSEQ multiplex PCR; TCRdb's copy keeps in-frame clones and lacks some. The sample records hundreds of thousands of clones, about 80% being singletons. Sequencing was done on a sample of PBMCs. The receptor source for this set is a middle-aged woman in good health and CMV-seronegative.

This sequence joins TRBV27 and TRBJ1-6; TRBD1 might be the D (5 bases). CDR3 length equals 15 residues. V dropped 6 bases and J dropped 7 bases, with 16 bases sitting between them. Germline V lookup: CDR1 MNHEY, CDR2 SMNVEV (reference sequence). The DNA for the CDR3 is TGTGCCAGCAGGCTGCAGGGTACGGAAAATTCACCCCTCCACTTT. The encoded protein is CASRLQGTENSPLHF.

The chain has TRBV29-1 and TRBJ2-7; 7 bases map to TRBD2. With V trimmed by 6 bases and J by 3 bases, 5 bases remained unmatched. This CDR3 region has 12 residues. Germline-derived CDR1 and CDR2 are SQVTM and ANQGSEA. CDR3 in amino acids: CSVGGGDYEQYF. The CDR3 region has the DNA TGCAGCGTGGGGGGGGGAGACTACGAGCAGTACTTC.

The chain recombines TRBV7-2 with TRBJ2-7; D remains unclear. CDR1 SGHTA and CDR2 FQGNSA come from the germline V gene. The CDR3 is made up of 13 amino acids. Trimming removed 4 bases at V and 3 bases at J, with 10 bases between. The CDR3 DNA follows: TGTGCCAGCAGCTCCCGACACAGCTACGAGCAGTACTTC. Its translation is CASSSRHSYEQYF.

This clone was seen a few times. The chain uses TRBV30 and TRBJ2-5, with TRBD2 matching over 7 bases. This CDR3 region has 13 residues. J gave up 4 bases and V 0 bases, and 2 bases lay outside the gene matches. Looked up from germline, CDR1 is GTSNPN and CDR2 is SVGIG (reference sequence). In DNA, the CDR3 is TGTGCCTGGAGTGTATTAGCGGGAGAGACCCAGTACTTC. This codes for CAWSVLAGETQYF.

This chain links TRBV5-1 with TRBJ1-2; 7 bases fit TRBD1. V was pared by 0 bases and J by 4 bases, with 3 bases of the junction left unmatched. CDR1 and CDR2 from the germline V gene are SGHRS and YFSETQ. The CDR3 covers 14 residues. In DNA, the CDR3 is TGCGCCAGCAGCTTGGACAGGGGAGGCTATGGCTACACCTTC. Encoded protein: CASSLDRGGYGYTF.

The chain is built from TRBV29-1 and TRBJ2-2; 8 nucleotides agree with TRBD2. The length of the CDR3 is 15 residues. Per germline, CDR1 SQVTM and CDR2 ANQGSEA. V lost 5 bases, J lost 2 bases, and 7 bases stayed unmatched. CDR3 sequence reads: CSVREGTSNTGELFF. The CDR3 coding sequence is TGCAGCGTTCGGGAGGGGACTAGTAACACCGGGGAGCTGTTTTTT.

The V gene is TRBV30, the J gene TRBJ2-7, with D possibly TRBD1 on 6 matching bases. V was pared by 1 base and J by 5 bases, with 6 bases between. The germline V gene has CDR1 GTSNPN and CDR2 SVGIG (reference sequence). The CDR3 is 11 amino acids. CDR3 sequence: CAWSDRDEQYF. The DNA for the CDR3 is TGTGCCTGGAGTGACAGGGACGAGCAGTACTTC.

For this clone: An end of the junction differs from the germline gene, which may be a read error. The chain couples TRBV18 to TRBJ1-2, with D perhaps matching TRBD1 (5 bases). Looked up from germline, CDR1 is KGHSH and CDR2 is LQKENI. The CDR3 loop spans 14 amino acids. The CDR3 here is CASSPLDSRSGYPF. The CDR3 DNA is TGTGCCAGCTCACCACTTGACAGTCGTAGTGGCTACCCCTTC.

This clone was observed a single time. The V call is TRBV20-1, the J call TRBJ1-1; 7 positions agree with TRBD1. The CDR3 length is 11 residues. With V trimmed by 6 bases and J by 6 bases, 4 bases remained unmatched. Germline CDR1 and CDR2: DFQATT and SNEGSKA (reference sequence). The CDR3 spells CSATDRAEAFF. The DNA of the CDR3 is TGCAGTGCGACAGACAGGGCTGAAGCTTTCTTT.

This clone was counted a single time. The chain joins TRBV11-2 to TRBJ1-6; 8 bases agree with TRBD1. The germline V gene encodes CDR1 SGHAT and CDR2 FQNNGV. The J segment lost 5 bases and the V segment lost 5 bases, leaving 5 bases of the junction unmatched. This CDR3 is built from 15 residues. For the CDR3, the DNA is TGTGCCAGCAGCGACGGGACAGGCAATAATTCACCCCTCCACTTT. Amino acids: CASSDGTGNNSPLHF.

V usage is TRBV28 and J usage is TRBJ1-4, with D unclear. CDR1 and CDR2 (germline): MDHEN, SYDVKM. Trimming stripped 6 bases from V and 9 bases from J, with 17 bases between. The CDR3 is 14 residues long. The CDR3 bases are TGTGCCAGCAGCTCTGATATCAGCGATCAAAAACTGTTTTTT. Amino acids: CASSSDISDQKLFF.

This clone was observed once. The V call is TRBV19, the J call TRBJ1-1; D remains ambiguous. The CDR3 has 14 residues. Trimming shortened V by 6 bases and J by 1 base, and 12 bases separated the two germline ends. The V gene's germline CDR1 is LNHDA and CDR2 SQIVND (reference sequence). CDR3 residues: CASSLRTSNTEAFF. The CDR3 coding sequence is TGTGCCAGTAGCCTCAGAACCTCGAACACTGAAGCTTTCTTT.

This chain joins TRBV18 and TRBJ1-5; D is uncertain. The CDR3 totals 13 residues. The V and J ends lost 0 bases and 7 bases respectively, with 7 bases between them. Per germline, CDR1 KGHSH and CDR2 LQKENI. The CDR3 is CASSPPGEQPQHF. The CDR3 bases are TGTGCCAGCTCACCACCTGGTGAGCAGCCCCAGCATTTT.

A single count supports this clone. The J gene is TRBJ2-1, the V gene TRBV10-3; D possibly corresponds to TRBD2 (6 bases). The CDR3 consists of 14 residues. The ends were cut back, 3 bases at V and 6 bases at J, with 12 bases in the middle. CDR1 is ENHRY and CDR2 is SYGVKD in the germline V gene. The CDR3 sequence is CAISDGTFPNEQFF. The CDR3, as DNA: TGTGCCATCAGTGACGGGACTTTCCCCAATGAGCAGTTCTTC.

The DNA for the CDR3 is TGTGCCAGCAAACTGGACACGGGAGCTTTCTTT. Translation: CASKLDTGAFF. The rearrangement links TRBV6-1 to TRBJ1-1, with D possibly being TRBD1 (5 bases). Germline values: CDR1 MNHNS, CDR2 SASEGT. Trimming removed 7 bases at V and 10 bases at J, with 13 bases between. This CDR3 has 11 residues.

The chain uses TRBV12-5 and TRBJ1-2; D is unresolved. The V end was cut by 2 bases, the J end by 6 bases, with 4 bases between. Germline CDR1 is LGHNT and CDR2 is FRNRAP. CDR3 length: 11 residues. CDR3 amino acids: CASGLLDGYTF. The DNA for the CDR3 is TGTGCTAGTGGTTTGCTAGATGGCTACACCTTC.

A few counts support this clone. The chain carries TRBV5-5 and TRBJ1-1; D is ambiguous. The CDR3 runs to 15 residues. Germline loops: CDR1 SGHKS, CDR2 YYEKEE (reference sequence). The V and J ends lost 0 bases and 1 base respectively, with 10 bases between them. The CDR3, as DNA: TGTGCCAGCAGCTTGGCCGTTAGCAGGAACACTGAAGCTTTCTTT. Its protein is CASSLAVSRNTEAFF.

This CDR3 is CASSHRQYF. CDR3 sequence (DNA): TGTGCCAGCAGCCATAGGCAGTACTTC. This rearrangement joins TRBV3-1 (or the pseudogene TRBV3-2) to TRBJ2-7; no clear D gene. This CDR3 spans 9 amino acids. Deletions cut 3 bases from V and 9 bases from J, with 3 bases between. Germline lookup yields CDR1 LGHDT and CDR2 YNNKEL (reference sequence).

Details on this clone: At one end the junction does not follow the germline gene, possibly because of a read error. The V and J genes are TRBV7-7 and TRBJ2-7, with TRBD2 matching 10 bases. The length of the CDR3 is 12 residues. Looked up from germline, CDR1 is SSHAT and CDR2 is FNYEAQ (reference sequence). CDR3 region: CASSLAGGEQYF. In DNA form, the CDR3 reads TGTGCTAGCAGCTTAGCGGGGGGCGAGCAGTACTTC.

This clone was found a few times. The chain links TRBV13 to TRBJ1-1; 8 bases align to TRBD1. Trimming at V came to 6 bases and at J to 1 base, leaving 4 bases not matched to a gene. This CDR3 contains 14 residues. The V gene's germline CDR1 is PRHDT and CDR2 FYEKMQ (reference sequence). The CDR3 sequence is CASSRTGSNTEAFF. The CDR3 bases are TGTGCCAGCAGTCGGACAGGGTCGAACACTGAAGCTTTCTTT.